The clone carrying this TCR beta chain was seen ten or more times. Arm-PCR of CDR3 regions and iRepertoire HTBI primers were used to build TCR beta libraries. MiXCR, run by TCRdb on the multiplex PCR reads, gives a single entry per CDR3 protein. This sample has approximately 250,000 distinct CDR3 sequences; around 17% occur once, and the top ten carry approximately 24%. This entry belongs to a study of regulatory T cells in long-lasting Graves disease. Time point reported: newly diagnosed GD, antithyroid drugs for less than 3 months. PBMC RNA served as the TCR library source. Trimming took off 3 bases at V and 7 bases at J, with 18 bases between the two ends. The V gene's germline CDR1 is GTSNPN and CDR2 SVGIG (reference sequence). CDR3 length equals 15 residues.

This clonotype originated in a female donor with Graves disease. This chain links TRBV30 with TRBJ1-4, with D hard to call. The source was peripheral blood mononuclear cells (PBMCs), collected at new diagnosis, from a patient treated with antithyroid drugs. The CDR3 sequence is CAWRAQKTRSEKLFF. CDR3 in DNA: TGTGCCTGGAGGGCACAGAAGACACGGTCTGAAAAACTGTTTTTT.